Detailed here is one T cell receptor beta chain. Its antigen is not identified. As processed by the authors: Filtering differed for immunoSEQ, which gave only junction sequences without quality scores. Assay used: immunoSEQ multiplex PCR; TCRdb lists only in-frame clones, some missing. V and J calls and clone size are as listed in that table; D and trimming were resolved from the DNA. Here the sample spans some 2.1 million clones, roughly 95% being singletons. CD45RA-negative memory and CD45RA+ naive subsets were split from the CD4+ cells. The V gene's germline CDR1 is SGDLS and CDR2 YYNGEE. V lost 0 bases, J lost 9 bases, and 10 bases lay in between. The CDR3 extends over 13 amino acids. The data stem from a study of shared clonotypes between healthy human individuals. Study-level results: Rarefaction showed that sequencing of sorted subsets was incomplete (despite large depth).

The clonotype was recovered from a man younger than 35 in good health. This chain uses TRBV9 with TRBJ2-1; unclear D gene. Sequencing was performed on naive CD4+ T cells sorted from blood. The subset here: CD45RA+ positively selected. Written as DNA, the CDR3 is TGTGCCAGCAGCGTAGGGGTGGTCGGTGAGCAGTTCTTC. It specifies CASSVGVVGEQFF.